This T cell receptor (beta chain) was sequenced during a study of post-analysis software for immune sequencing data. In the study overall: Both relapsing-remitting and secondary progressive multiple sclerosis featured among the disease courses, as did progressive-relapsing multiple sclerosis.

Study findings and constraints: Comparison of patients with controls showed five TRBV segments more frequent in patients, TRBV5-6, TRBV5-1 and TRBV20-1 among them.

This clonotype appeared a few times. What it binds is unknown. The CDR3 extends over 16 amino acids. Germline CDR1 reads LNHDA; CDR2 reads SQIVND (reference sequence). The V and J ends lost 3 bases and 6 bases respectively, with 17 bases between them. The TCR beta cDNA libraries contained unique molecular identifiers. From the PCR reads, TCRdb called clonotypes with MiXCR, one entry per CDR3 protein. Among just over 250,000 distinct CDR3 sequences listed, roughly a third were seen once. The sequence was obtained from a girl under 18 with multiple sclerosis. Sequencing was performed on blood. The gene calls are TRBV19 and TRBJ2-2, with D unclear. The CDR3 DNA follows: TGTGCCAGTAGTATTTTCTTGGCCAGGCGACCCGGGGAGCTGTTTTTT. This gives the protein CASSIFLARRPGELFF.